The rows below give T cell receptor beta chains drawn from one sample of a study of blood T cell repertoires in COVID-19. Sequencing used immunoSEQ multiplex PCR; TCRdb keeps in-frame clones, though not all of them. This table has a few hundred thousand clones, roughly 80% appearing once. The sample comprised PBMCs or T cells enriched from blood (not recorded which). All receptors derive from a man aged 40-49 years who had been exposed to COVID-19. Both conserved end residues are part of each CDR3. Each record gives: V gene, D gene, clone size, J gene, CDR3 protein, CDR3 DNA. The D gene is left open where the match is weak. Size is stated for part of the rows, as once, few or many counts, or as a class when the clone is expanded.

V gene: TRBV5-1
D gene: .
clone size: .
J gene: TRBJ2-2
CDR3 protein: CASSPLVTNTGELFF
CDR3 DNA: TGCGCCAGCAGCCCCCTAGTCACGAACACCGGGGAGCTGTTTTTT

V gene: TRBV19
D gene: .
clone size: .
J gene: TRBJ2-7
CDR3 protein: CASSDTWTGYSRYEQYF
CDR3 DNA: TGTGCCAGTAGCGATACCTGGACTGGGTATTCCCGTTACGAGCAGTACTTC

V gene: TRBV20-1
D gene: TRBD2
clone size: .
J gene: TRBJ2-3
CDR3 protein: CSASSTSGGDTQYF
CDR3 DNA: TGCAGTGCTAGTTCGACTAGCGGGGGTGATACGCAGTATTTT

V gene: TRBV7-8
D gene: TRBD1
clone size: .
J gene: TRBJ2-7
CDR3 protein: CASSSLGGTGGYEQYF
CDR3 DNA: TGTGCCAGCAGCAGCTTAGGCGGGACAGGGGGCTACGAGCAGTACTTC

V gene: TRBV7-9
D gene: TRBD2
clone size: .
J gene: TRBJ2-5
CDR3 protein: CASSSPGLAGGRETQYF
CDR3 DNA: TGTGCCAGCAGCTCGCCGGGACTAGCGGGAGGGAGGGAGACCCAGTACTTC

V gene: TRBV3-1/TRBV3-2
D gene: TRBD2
clone size: .
J gene: TRBJ2-1
CDR3 protein: CASSPGLAGVNEQFF
CDR3 DNA: TGTGCCAGCAGCCCAGGACTAGCGGGAGTCAATGAGCAGTTCTTC

V gene: TRBV12-3/TRBV12-4
D gene: .
clone size: .
J gene: TRBJ2-3
CDR3 protein: CASSAGTDTQYF
CDR3 DNA: TGTGCCAGCAGCGCGGGGACAGATACGCAGTATTTT

V gene: TRBV12-5
D gene: TRBD1
clone size: few
J gene: TRBJ2-7
CDR3 protein: CASGSPGQIYEQYF
CDR3 DNA: TGTGCTAGTGGTTCGCCGGGACAGATCTACGAGCAGTACTTC

V gene: TRBV18
D gene: .
clone size: .
J gene: TRBJ1-2
CDR3 protein: CASSPDSNYGYTF
CDR3 DNA: TGTGCCAGCTCACCAGACTCTAACTATGGCTACACCTTC

V gene: TRBV19
D gene: .
clone size: .
J gene: TRBJ1-5
CDR3 protein: CASSAEGGYNQPQHF
CDR3 DNA: TGTGCCAGTAGTGCAGAGGGGGGGTACAATCAGCCCCAGCATTTT

V gene: TRBV9
D gene: .
clone size: .
J gene: TRBJ1-3
CDR3 protein: CASSVGISARNTIYF
CDR3 DNA: TGTGCCAGCAGCGTAGGAATCAGCGCTCGAAACACCATATATTTT

V gene: TRBV30
D gene: .
clone size: .
J gene: TRBJ1-1
CDR3 protein: CAWRRGIGVRNTEAFF
CDR3 DNA: TGTGCCTGGAGGCGGGGGATTGGGGTTAGGAACACTGAAGCTTTCTTT

V gene: TRBV27
D gene: .
clone size: .
J gene: TRBJ1-4
CDR3 protein: CASSLIQGGEKLFF
CDR3 DNA: TGTGCCAGCAGTTTAATCCAGGGAGGCGAAAAACTGTTTTTT

V gene: TRBV27
D gene: TRBD1
clone size: once
J gene: TRBJ2-2
CDR3 protein: CASSLQRQGSAGELFF
CDR3 DNA: TGTGCCAGCAGTTTACAGAGACAGGGGAGTGCCGGGGAGCTGTTTTTT

V gene: TRBV4-2
D gene: TRBD2
clone size: .
J gene: TRBJ2-1
CDR3 protein: CASSQRLAGEGEQFF
CDR3 DNA: TGTGCCAGCAGCCAGAGACTAGCGGGAGAGGGTGAGCAGTTCTTC

V gene: TRBV9
D gene: .
clone size: .
J gene: TRBJ2-3
CDR3 protein: CASSVGIDTQYF
CDR3 DNA: TGTGCCAGCAGCGTCGGGATAGATACGCAGTATTTT

V gene: TRBV18
D gene: .
clone size: .
J gene: TRBJ2-7
CDR3 protein: CASSLRDEQYF
CDR3 DNA: TGTGCCAGCTCTCTCCGGGACGAGCAGTACTTC

V gene: TRBV6-5
D gene: TRBD1
clone size: .
J gene: TRBJ1-2
CDR3 protein: CASTPGGQRIYGYTF
CDR3 DNA: TGTGCCAGCACTCCAGGGGGACAGCGGATCTATGGCTACACCTTC

V gene: TRBV9
D gene: .
clone size: .
J gene: TRBJ2-3
CDR3 protein: CASSVATGVSHTQYF
CDR3 DNA: TGTGCCAGCAGCGTAGCGACGGGAGTATCACATACGCAGTATTTT

V gene: TRBV3-1/TRBV3-2
D gene: .
clone size: .
J gene: TRBJ1-2
CDR3 protein: CASSQRTGRREGYGYTF
CDR3 DNA: TGTGCCAGCAGCCAACGAACAGGCCGACGGGAGGGCTATGGCTACACCTTC

V gene: TRBV7-8
D gene: .
clone size: .
J gene: TRBJ1-1
CDR3 protein: CASSRLAISGRGGTEAFF
CDR3 DNA: TGTGCCAGCAGCCGCTTAGCGATAAGCGGTCGGGGGGGAACTGAAGCTTTCTTT

V gene: TRBV3-1/TRBV3-2
D gene: .
clone size: .
J gene: TRBJ1-4
CDR3 protein: CASSLSGSTNEKLFF
CDR3 DNA: TGTGCCAGCAGCCTCTCGGGTTCAACTAATGAAAAACTGTTTTTT

V gene: TRBV5-6
D gene: .
clone size: .
J gene: TRBJ2-1
CDR3 protein: CASSFSGRVKFF
CDR3 DNA: TGTGCCAGCAGCTTTTCGGGTCGGGTCAAGTTCTTC

V gene: TRBV29-1
D gene: TRBD1
clone size: .
J gene: TRBJ1-3
CDR3 protein: CSATQGMANTIYF
CDR3 DNA: TGCAGCGCCACACAGGGGATGGCAAACACCATATATTTT

V gene: TRBV9
D gene: TRBD1
clone size: .
J gene: TRBJ2-7
CDR3 protein: CASSRRTGGHEQYF
CDR3 DNA: TGTGCCAGCAGCCGTAGGACAGGGGGCCACGAGCAGTACTTC

V gene: TRBV19
D gene: .
clone size: few
J gene: TRBJ1-3
CDR3 protein: CATKETGGRNTIYF
CDR3 DNA: TGTGCCACCAAGGAGACCGGAGGGCGAAACACCATATATTTT

V gene: TRBV3-1/TRBV3-2
D gene: .
clone size: .
J gene: TRBJ1-1
CDR3 protein: CASSSHGGHTEAFF
CDR3 DNA: TGTGCCAGCAGCTCCCATGGGGGCCACACTGAAGCTTTCTTT

V gene: TRBV5-4
D gene: .
clone size: .
J gene: TRBJ1-1
CDR3 protein: CASSPNTGRNTEAFF
CDR3 DNA: TGTGCCAGCAGCCCCAATACGGGGAGGAACACTGAAGCTTTCTTT

V gene: TRBV5-1
D gene: .
clone size: .
J gene: TRBJ2-2
CDR3 protein: CASITYDAVGTGELFF
CDR3 DNA: TGCGCCAGCATCACCTACGATGCGGTTGGCACCGGGGAGCTGTTTTTT

V gene: TRBV4-2
D gene: TRBD2
clone size: .
J gene: TRBJ2-1
CDR3 protein: CASSLSLAGGPSEQFF
CDR3 DNA: TGTGCCAGCAGCCTGTCACTAGCGGGAGGGCCGTCTGAGCAGTTCTTC

V gene: TRBV4-1
D gene: .
clone size: .
J gene: TRBJ1-4
CDR3 protein: CASSQAGGNEKLFF
CDR3 DNA: TGCGCCAGCAGCCAAGCGGGGGGTAATGAAAAACTGTTTTTT

V gene: TRBV5-4
D gene: TRBD1
clone size: .
J gene: TRBJ2-3
CDR3 protein: CASSFRGQGTDTQYF
CDR3 DNA: TGTGCCAGCAGCTTCCGAGGACAGGGAACAGATACGCAGTATTTT

V gene: TRBV7-9
D gene: .
clone size: .
J gene: TRBJ2-7
CDR3 protein: CASSLGTSGLQYF
CDR3 DNA: TGTGCCAGCAGCTTAGGGACTTCTGGGCTGCAGTACTTC

V gene: TRBV29-1
D gene: TRBD1
clone size: .
J gene: TRBJ2-1
CDR3 protein: CSVFQGAGANEQFF
CDR3 DNA: TGCAGCGTCTTTCAGGGGGCGGGTGCCAATGAGCAGTTCTTC

V gene: TRBV19
D gene: .
clone size: .
J gene: TRBJ2-5
CDR3 protein: CASSIDALAPPQTQYF
CDR3 DNA: TGTGCCAGTAGTATTGACGCATTAGCGCCACCGCAGACCCAGTACTTC

V gene: TRBV29-1
D gene: .
clone size: .
J gene: TRBJ2-2
CDR3 protein: CSVGSGTGELFF
CDR3 DNA: TGCAGCGTTGGTAGCGGCACCGGGGAGCTGTTTTTT

V gene: TRBV7-3
D gene: TRBD1
clone size: .
J gene: TRBJ1-1
CDR3 protein: CASSLGQGGVNTEAFF
CDR3 DNA: TGTGCCAGCAGCTTGGGACAGGGAGGCGTGAACACTGAAGCTTTCTTT

V gene: TRBV5-7
D gene: .
clone size: .
J gene: TRBJ2-2
CDR3 protein: CATPDGEFNTGELFF
CDR3 DNA: TGTGCCACCCCTGATGGAGAGTTCAACACCGGGGAGCTGTTTTTT

V gene: TRBV5-4
D gene: .
clone size: .
J gene: TRBJ2-7
CDR3 protein: CASSLRLTGPGEQYF
CDR3 DNA: TGTGCCAGCAGCTTGCGCCTAACAGGGCCAGGCGAGCAGTACTTC

V gene: TRBV30
D gene: .
clone size: .
J gene: TRBJ1-6
CDR3 protein: CAAGRGSPLHF
CDR3 DNA: TGTGCCGCGGGGCGAGGTTCACCCCTCCACTTT

V gene: TRBV2
D gene: .
clone size: .
J gene: TRBJ1-6
CDR3 protein: CASSDTKPGNSPLHF
CDR3 DNA: TGTGCCAGCAGTGATACTAAACCTGGGAATTCACCCCTCCACTTT

V gene: TRBV30
D gene: .
clone size: .
J gene: TRBJ1-2
CDR3 protein: CASLSIFNYGYTF
CDR3 DNA: TGTGCCTCTTTAAGCATTTTTAACTATGGCTACACCTTC